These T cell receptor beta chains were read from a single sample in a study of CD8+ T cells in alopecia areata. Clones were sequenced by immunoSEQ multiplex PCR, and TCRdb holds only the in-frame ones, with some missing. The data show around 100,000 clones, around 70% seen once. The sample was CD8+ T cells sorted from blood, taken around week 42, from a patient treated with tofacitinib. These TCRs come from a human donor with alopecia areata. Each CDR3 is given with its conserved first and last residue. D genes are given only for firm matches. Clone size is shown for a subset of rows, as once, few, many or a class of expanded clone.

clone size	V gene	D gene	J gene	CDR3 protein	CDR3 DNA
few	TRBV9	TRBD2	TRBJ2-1	CASSVPLSGGPSDEQFF	TGTGCCAGCAGCGTACCCCTCAGCGGGGGGCCATCAGATGAGCAGTTCTTC
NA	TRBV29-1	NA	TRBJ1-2	CSAQGGINYGYTF	TGCAGCGCTCAGGGAGGGATTAACTATGGCTACACCTTC
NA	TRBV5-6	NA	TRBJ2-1	CASSPEGGPRWQFF	TGTGCCAGCAGCCCCGAAGGGGGGCCTAGGTGGCAGTTCTTC
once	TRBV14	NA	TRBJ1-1	CASSQGSVNTEAFF	TGTGCCAGCAGCCAAGGATCAGTCAACACTGAAGCTTTCTTT
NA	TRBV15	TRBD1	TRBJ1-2	CATSRDRQGVYGYTF	TGTGCCACCAGCAGAGATCGCCAGGGGGTCTATGGCTACACCTTC
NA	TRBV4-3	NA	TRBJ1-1	CASSQDRGIRTEAFF	TGCGCCAGCAGCCAAGATAGGGGAATTCGCACTGAAGCTTTCTTT
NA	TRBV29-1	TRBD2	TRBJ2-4	CSVDGIAGDIQYF	TGCAGCGTTGATGGGATAGCGGGGGACATTCAGTACTTC
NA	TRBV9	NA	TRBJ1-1	CASSKQGSAEAFF	TGTGCCAGCAGCAAGCAGGGGAGCGCTGAAGCTTTCTTT
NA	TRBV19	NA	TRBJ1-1	CASNPRGGNTEAFF	TGTGCCAGTAACCCGCGGGGCGGGAACACTGAAGCTTTCTTT
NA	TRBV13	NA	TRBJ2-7	CASSGPPRTYEQYF	TGTGCCAGCAGCGGACCTCCTAGAACGTACGAGCAGTACTTC